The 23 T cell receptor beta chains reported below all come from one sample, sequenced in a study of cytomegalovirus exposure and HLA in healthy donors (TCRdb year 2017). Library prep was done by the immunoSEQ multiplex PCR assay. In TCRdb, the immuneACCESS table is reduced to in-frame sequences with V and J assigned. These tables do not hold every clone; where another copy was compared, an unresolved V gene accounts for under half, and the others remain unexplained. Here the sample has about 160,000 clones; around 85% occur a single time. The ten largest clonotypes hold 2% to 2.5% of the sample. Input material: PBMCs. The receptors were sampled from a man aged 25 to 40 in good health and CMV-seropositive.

The CDR3: CAWVAANSPLHF. For the CDR3, the DNA is TGTGCCTGGGTGGCGGCGAATTCACCCCTCCACTTT. The chain combines TRBV30 with TRBJ1-6; D is undetermined. Looked up from germline, CDR1 is GTSNPN and CDR2 is SVGIG (reference sequence). V was cut by 5 bases and J by 7 bases, with 9 bases left in between. CDR3 length: 12 residues. The full variable domain, with the rest looked up from reference TRBV30 and TRBJ1-6, is SQTIHQWPATLVQPVGSPLSLECTVEGTSNPNLYWYRQAAGRGLQLLFYSVGIGQISSEVPQNLSASRPQDRQFILSSKKLLLSDSGFYLCAWVAANSPLHFGNGTRLTVT.

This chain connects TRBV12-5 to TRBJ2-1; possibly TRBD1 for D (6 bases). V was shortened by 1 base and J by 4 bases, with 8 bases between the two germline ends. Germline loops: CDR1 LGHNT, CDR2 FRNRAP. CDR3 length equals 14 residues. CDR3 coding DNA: TGTGCTAGTGGTTTGGGGGGGCTATACAATGAGCAGTTCTTC. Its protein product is CASGLGGLYNEQFF.

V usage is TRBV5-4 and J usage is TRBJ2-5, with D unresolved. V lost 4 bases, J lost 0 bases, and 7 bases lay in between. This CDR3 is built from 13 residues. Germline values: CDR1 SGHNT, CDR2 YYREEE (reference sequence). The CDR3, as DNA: TGTGCCAGCAGCCCCGTGTACCAAGAGACCCAGTACTTC. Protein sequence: CASSPVYQETQYF.

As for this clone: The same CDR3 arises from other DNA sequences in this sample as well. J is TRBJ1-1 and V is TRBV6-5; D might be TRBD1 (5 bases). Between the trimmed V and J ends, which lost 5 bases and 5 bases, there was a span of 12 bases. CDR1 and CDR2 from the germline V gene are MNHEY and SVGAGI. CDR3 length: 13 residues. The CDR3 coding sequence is TGTGCCAGCAGTCCCGGTGGGGGGACTGAAGCTTTCTTT. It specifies CASSPGGGTEAFF.

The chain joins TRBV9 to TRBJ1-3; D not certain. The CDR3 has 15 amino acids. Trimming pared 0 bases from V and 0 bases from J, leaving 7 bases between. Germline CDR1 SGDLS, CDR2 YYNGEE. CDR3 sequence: CASSVAGNSGNTIYF. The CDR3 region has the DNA TGTGCCAGCAGCGTAGCAGGAAACTCTGGAAACACCATATATTTT.

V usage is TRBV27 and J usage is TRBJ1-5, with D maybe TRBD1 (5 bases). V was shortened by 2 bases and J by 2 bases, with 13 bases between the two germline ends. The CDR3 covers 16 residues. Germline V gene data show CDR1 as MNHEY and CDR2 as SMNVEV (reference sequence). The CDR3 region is CASSLGAGVGNQPQHF. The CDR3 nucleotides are TGTGCCAGCAGTTTAGGGGCGGGGGTTGGCAATCAGCCCCAGCATTTT.

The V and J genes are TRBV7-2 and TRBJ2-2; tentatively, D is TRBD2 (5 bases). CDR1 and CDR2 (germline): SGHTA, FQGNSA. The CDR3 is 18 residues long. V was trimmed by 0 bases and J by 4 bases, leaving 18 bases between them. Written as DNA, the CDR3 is TGTGCCAGCAGCTTAGCGAGGGCCTCCGGGATGCGCACCGGGGAGCTGTTTTTT. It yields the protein CASSLARASGMRTGELFF. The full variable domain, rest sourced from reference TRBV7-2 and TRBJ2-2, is GAGVSQSPSNKVTEKGKDVELRCDPISGHTALYWYRQSLGQGLEFLIYFQGNSAPDKSGLPSDRFSAERTGGSVSTLTIQRTQQEDSAVYLCASSLARASGMRTGELFFGEGSRLTVL.

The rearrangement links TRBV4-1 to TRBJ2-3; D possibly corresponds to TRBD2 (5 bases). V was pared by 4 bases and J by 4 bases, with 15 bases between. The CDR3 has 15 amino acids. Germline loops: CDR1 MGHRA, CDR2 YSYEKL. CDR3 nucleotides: TGCGCCAGCAGCCTTAATAGCGCGGCCCCAGATACGCAGTATTTT. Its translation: CASSLNSAAPDTQYF.

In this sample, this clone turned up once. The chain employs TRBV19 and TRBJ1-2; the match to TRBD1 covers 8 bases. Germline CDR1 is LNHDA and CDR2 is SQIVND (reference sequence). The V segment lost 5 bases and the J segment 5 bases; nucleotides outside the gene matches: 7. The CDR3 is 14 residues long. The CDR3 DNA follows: TGTGCCAGTAGTGATCGGACAGGGAGGTATGGCTACACCTTC. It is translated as CASSDRTGRYGYTF.

CDR3 DNA sequence: TGTGCCAGCACCGAACAGGGAAACTATGGCTACACCTTC. The encoded protein is CASTEQGNYGYTF. This chain connects TRBV6-5 to TRBJ1-2, with D possibly TRBD1 on 6 matching bases. CDR1 is MNHEY, CDR2 SVGAGI, per germline. CDR3 size: 13 residues. The V end was cut by 7 bases, the J end by 2 bases, with 11 bases between.

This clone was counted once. The CDR3 nucleotides are TGTGCCAGCAGTGCCAGACAGGTAGACACTGAAGCTTTCTTT. This translates into CASSARQVDTEAFF. The chain carries TRBV28 and TRBJ1-1, with D possibly TRBD1 on 6 matching bases. This CDR3 contains 14 residues. V lost 5 bases and J 3 bases, leaving 13 bases between the germline ends. Germline CDR1 MDHEN, CDR2 SYDVKM.

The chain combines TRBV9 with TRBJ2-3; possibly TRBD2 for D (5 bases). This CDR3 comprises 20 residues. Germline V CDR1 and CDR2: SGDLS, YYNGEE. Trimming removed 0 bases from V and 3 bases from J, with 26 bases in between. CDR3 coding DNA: TGTGCCAGCAGCGTAGGGTTTTACGACGGGAACTTGGGGAGTACAGATACGCAGTATTTT. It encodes CASSVGFYDGNLGSTDTQYF. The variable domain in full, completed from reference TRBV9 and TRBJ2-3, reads DSGVTQTPKHLITATGQRVTLRCSPRSGDLSVYWYQQSLDQGLQFLIQYYNGEERAKGNILERFSAQQFPDLHSELNLSSLELGDSALYFCASSVGFYDGNLGSTDTQYFGPGTRLTVL.

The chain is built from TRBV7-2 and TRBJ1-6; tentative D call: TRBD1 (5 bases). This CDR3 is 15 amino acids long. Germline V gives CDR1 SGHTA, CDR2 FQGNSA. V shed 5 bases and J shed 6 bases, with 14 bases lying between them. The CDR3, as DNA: TGTGCCAGCAGCCCTGGCGGGGGGATTAATTCACCCCTCCACTTT. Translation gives CASSPGGGINSPLHF.

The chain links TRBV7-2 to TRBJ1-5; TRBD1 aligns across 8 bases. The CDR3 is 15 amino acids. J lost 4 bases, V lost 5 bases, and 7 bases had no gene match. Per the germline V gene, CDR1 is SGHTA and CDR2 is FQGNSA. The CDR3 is CASSPWTGRNQPQHF. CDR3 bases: TGTGCCAGCAGCCCCTGGACAGGGAGGAATCAGCCCCAGCATTTT.

The CDR3, as DNA: TGTGCCAGCAGTTACTCAGAGACACTTAAGTCCTACGAGCAGTACTTC. Amino acid sequence: CASSYSETLKSYEQYF. The chain combines TRBV6-5 with TRBJ2-7; D remains unclear. The germline gives CDR1 MNHEY, CDR2 SVGAGI. This CDR3 region has 16 residues. The ends were cut back, 0 bases at V and 1 base at J, with 13 bases in the middle.

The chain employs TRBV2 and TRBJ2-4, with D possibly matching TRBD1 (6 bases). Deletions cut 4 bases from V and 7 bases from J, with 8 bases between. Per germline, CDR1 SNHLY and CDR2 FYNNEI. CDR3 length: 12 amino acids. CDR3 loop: CASSVQGNIQYF. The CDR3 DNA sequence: TGTGCCAGCAGTGTCCAGGGGAACATTCAGTACTTC. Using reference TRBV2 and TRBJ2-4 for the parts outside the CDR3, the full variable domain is EPEVTQTPSHQVTQMGQEVILRCVPISNHLYFYWYRQILGQKVEFLVSFYNNEISEKSEIFDDQFSVERPDGSNFTLKIRSTKLEDSAMYFCASSVQGNIQYFGAGTRLSVL.

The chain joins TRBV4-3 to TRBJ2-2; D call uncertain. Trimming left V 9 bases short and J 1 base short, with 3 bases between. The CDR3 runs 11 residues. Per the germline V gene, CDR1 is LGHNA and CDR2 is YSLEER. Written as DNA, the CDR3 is TGCGCCAGTCGGAACACCGGGGAGCTGTTTTTT. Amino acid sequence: CASRNTGELFF.

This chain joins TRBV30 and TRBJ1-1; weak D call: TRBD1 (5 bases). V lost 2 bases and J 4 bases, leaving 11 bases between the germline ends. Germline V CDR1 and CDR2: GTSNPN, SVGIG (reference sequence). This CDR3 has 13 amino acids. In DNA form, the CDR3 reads TGTGCCTGGAGTCGGGGGATCGTCACTGAAGCTTTCTTT. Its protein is CAWSRGIVTEAFF.

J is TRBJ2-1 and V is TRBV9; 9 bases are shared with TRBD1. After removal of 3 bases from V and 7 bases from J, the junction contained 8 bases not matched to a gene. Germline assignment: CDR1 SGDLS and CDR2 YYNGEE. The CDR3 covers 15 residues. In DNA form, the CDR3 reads TGTGCCAGCAGCGACGGGACAGGGCATAGTAATGAGCAGTTCTTC. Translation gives CASSDGTGHSNEQFF.

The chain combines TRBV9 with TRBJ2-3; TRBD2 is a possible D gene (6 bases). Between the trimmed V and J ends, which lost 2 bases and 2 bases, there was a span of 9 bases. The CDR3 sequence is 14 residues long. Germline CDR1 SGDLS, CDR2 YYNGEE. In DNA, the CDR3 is TGTGCCAGCAGCGTCGGGGGATTCACAGATACGCAGTATTTT. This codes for CASSVGGFTDTQYF.

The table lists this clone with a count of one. The CDR3, as DNA: TGTGCCATCCTTACAGGGGAGAACGAGCAGTACTTC. This gives the protein CAILTGENEQYF. This chain connects TRBV10-3 to TRBJ2-7; TRBD1 agrees at 7 bases. The germline V gene has CDR1 ENHRY and CDR2 SYGVKD. There are 12 residues in the CDR3. The V gene end was trimmed by 8 bases and the J gene end by 5 bases; junction bases not matched to a gene: 6.

The CDR3 region is CASSQQGDYGYTF. The CDR3 bases are TGCGCCAGCAGCCAACAGGGTGACTATGGCTACACCTTC. The rearrangement joins TRBV4-3 to TRBJ1-2, with D possibly being TRBD1 (5 bases). V gave up 2 bases and J gave up 3 bases, with 7 bases separating them. The CDR3 is 13 residues long. Germline-derived CDR1 and CDR2 are LGHNA and YSLEER.

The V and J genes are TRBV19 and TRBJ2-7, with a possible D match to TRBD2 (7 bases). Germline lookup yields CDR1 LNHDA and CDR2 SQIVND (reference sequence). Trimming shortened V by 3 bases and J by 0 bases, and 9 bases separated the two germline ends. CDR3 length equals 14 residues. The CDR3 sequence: CASSIGGLSYEQYF. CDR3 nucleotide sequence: TGTGCCAGTAGTATCGGGGGGCTCTCCTACGAGCAGTACTTC.